Following are 16 T cell receptor beta chains from one sample sequenced in a study of control samples from healthy donors and cancer patients. Data came from immunoSEQ multiplex PCR; TCRdb stores just in-frame clones and leaves some out. Its clone listing holds approximately 190,000 clones. Sequenced sample: blood. The receptors were gathered from a woman aged 25 to 39 in good health.

The chain joins TRBV20-1 to TRBJ2-7, with D unresolved. The V and J ends lost 4 bases and 3 bases respectively, with 4 bases between them. The CDR3 is 10 amino acids. Germline-derived CDR1 and CDR2 are DFQATT and SNEGSKA (reference sequence). Here the CDR3 DNA reads TGCAGTGCTATAGGCTACGAGCAGTACTTC. This codes for CSAIGYEQYF.

CDR3 loop: CASSPTQGGFYEQYF. The DNA for the CDR3 is TGTGCCAGCAGCCCAACACAGGGAGGATTCTACGAGCAGTACTTC. The V call is TRBV7-9, the J call TRBJ2-7; TRBD1 or TRBD2 may be the D gene (6 bases each). The length of the CDR3 is 15 residues. Trimming took off 5 bases at V and 3 bases at J, with 17 bases between the two ends. Germline-derived CDR1 and CDR2 are SEHNR and FQNEAQ (reference sequence).

This chain links TRBV18 with TRBJ1-2; no definite D call. The V end lost 2 bases, the J end lost 3 bases, and 10 bases lay between the germline ends. The CDR3 totals 14 residues. Germline V gives CDR1 KGHSH, CDR2 LQKENI. DNA of the CDR3: TGTGCCAGCTCACCATTGGAGGGTTACTATGGCTACACCTTC. Protein sequence: CASSPLEGYYGYTF. The complete variable domain, with remaining parts taken from reference TRBV18 and TRBJ1-2, reads NAGVMQNPRHLVRRRGQEARLRCSPMKGHSHVYWYRQLPEEGLKFMVYLQKENIIDESGMPKERFSAEFPKEGPSILRIQQVVRGDSAAYFCASSPLEGYYGYTFGSGTRLTVV.

The chain has TRBV29-1 and TRBJ1-2; no clear D. The CDR3 is 13 residues long. V was shortened by 3 bases and J by 2 bases, with 10 bases between the two germline ends. Germline CDR1 reads SQVTM; CDR2 reads ANQGSEA. CDR3 amino acids: CSVDAGLNYGYTF. CDR3 nucleotides: TGCAGCGTTGATGCTGGGTTGAACTATGGCTACACCTTC.

V usage is TRBV7-9 and J usage is TRBJ2-7; D remains unclear. V shed 4 bases and J shed 0 bases, with 10 bases lying between them. The germline V gene encodes CDR1 SEHNR and CDR2 FQNEAQ (reference sequence). This CDR3 spans 14 amino acids. The CDR3 DNA is TGTGCCAGCAGCTCAAGGACCTCCTCCTACGAGCAGTACTTC. It translates to CASSSRTSSYEQYF. Full variable domain (outside the CDR3, taken from reference TRBV7-9 and TRBJ2-7): DTGVSQNPRHKITKRGQNVTFRCDPISEHNRLYWYRQTLGQGPEFLTYFQNEAQLEKSRLLSDRFSAERPKGSFSTLEIQRTEQGDSAMYLCASSSRTSSYEQYFGPGTRLTVT.

This chain links TRBV7-2 with TRBJ1-1, with D perhaps TRBD1 (6 bases). Germline-derived CDR1 and CDR2 are SGHTA and FQGNSA. The V end was cut by 5 bases, the J end by 6 bases, with 16 bases between. This CDR3 has 14 amino acids. CDR3: CASSASGGWAEAFF. In nucleotides, the CDR3 is TGTGCCAGCAGCGCCTCGGGGGGCTGGGCTGAAGCTTTCTTT.

The chain combines TRBV7-8 with TRBJ2-3, with unresolved D. Germline V gene data show CDR1 as SGHVS and CDR2 as FQNEAQ. The CDR3 consists of 13 residues. Trimming removed 4 bases from V and 4 bases from J, with 9 bases in between. The CDR3 bases are TGTGCCAGCAGCTCCCCACGTCCAGATACGCAGTATTTT. Translating gives CASSSPRPDTQYF.

The rearrangement joins TRBV7-9 to TRBJ1-6; 9 positions agree with TRBD1. CDR1 is SEHNR, CDR2 FQNEAQ, per germline (reference sequence). V shed 4 bases and J 8 bases; nucleotides not matched to a gene: 6. CDR3 length: 15 residues. CDR3 in amino acids: CASSSTGGAHSPLHF. CDR3 nucleotides: TGTGCCAGCAGCTCCACAGGGGGCGCCCATTCACCCCTCCACTTT.

The J gene is TRBJ1-1, the V gene TRBV6-4; D unresolved. The CDR3 loop spans 14 amino acids. The V end lost 6 bases, the J end lost 4 bases, and 15 bases lay between the germline ends. CDR1 is MRHNA, CDR2 SNTAGT, per germline. CDR3 region: CASSEGNGVTEAFF. The CDR3 region has the DNA TGTGCCAGCAGCGAGGGCAACGGAGTCACTGAAGCTTTCTTT.

V is TRBV30 and J is TRBJ2-5, with TRBD1 matching over 10 bases. Germline CDR1 GTSNPN, CDR2 SVGIG (reference sequence). The CDR3 runs 12 residues. The junction had 7 bases not matched to a gene; V was cut back by 8 bases and J by 7 bases. In DNA form, the CDR3 reads TGTGCCGGTGACAGGGGGCGCGGGACCCAGTACTTC. It encodes CAGDRGRGTQYF.

The genes are TRBV7-2 and TRBJ1-2, with TRBD1 matching 9 bases. The length of the CDR3 is 16 residues. V shed 1 base, J shed 7 bases, and the junction held 10 bases outside the gene matches. CDR1 and CDR2 from the germline V gene are SGHTA and FQGNSA. The DNA for the CDR3 is TGTGCCAGCAGCTTAGGGAGGGGACAGGGAGGGGCTGGCTACACCTTC. This translates into CASSLGRGQGGAGYTF.

J is TRBJ2-5 and V is TRBV10-1; 12 nucleotides agree with TRBD1. The CDR3 length is 18 residues. The germline V gene has CDR1 WNHNN and CDR2 SYGVQD (reference sequence). Trimming took 9 bases from V and 5 from J; bases not matched to a gene: 19. The CDR3 here is CASPPGQGARVYVETQYF. The CDR3 DNA reads as TGCGCCAGTCCACCGGGACAGGGGGCGCGAGTATATGTCGAGACCCAGTACTTC.

V usage is TRBV9 and J usage is TRBJ2-3; TRBD2 agrees at 9 bases. The ends lost 3 bases at V and 5 bases at J; junction bases unmatched: 10. Germline loops: CDR1 SGDLS, CDR2 YYNGEE. The CDR3 covers 16 residues. CDR3 nucleotide sequence: TGTGCCAGCAGCGCCCTAGCGGGGAAGCAGATAGATACGCAGTATTTT. As protein: CASSALAGKQIDTQYF.

The gene calls are TRBV28 and TRBJ1-1; no definite D call. Trimming removed 3 bases from V and 4 bases from J, with 9 bases in between. CDR3 size: 13 residues. Germline lookup yields CDR1 MDHEN and CDR2 SYDVKM. This CDR3 reads CASSFAVGTEAFF. The CDR3 DNA reads as TGTGCCAGCAGTTTCGCGGTTGGCACTGAAGCTTTCTTT.

The CDR3 DNA is TGCGCCAGCAGCTTCGGGACGTCAGGCGATTATGGCTACACCTTC. This gives the protein CASSFGTSGDYGYTF. The chain joins TRBV5-1 to TRBJ1-2, with D possibly matching TRBD1 (5 bases). The V end was cut by 2 bases, the J end by 5 bases, with 16 bases between. CDR1 SGHRS and CDR2 YFSETQ come from the germline V gene. The CDR3 consists of 15 residues.

The J gene is TRBJ2-3, the V gene TRBV7-2, with D perhaps assigned TRBD1 or TRBD2 (7 bases each). The V end lost 5 bases, the J end lost 0 bases, and 18 bases lay between the germline ends. The CDR3 is 17 amino acids. Germline CDR1 is SGHTA and CDR2 is FQGNSA. CDR3 sequence (DNA): TGTGCCAGCAGCCCCCAGACAGGGACTACTAGCACAGATACGCAGTATTTT. As protein: CASSPQTGTTSTDTQYF. Full variable domain (outside the CDR3, taken from reference TRBV7-2 and TRBJ2-3): GAGVSQSPSNKVTEKGKDVELRCDPISGHTALYWYRQSLGQGLEFLIYFQGNSAPDKSGLPSDRFSAERTGGSVSTLTIQRTQQEDSAVYLCASSPQTGTTSTDTQYFGPGTRLTVL.